These 28 T cell receptor beta chains were sequenced from one sample in a study of siplizumab effects on memory and regulatory T cells. The protocol was immunoSEQ multiplex PCR, while the TCRdb copy is restricted to in-frame clones and leaves out a portion. The data show roughly 60,000 clones, approximately 95% seen once. Sequenced material: CD8+ T cells sorted from blood. All receptors come from a human donor in good health.

This chain connects TRBV12-2 to TRBJ2-7; TRBD2 reflects the table's D call only, with no check against the DNA. TRBV12-2 is marked as a pseudogene. This CDR3 contains 14 residues. CDR3 DNA sequence: TGTGCAAGTCGCTTAGTGAGTTTGTCTCTCGAGCAGTACTTC. Translation: CASRLVSLSLEQYF.

This chain links TRBV15 with TRBJ2-7; D call uncertain. The length of the CDR3 is 14 residues. V lost 0 bases to trimming and J lost 1 base, with 7 bases between them. Germline V lookup: CDR1 LNHNV, CDR2 YYDKDF (reference sequence). CDR3 sequence reads: CATSRETTSYEQYF. DNA for the CDR3: TGTGCCACCAGCAGAGAAACAACATCCTACGAGCAGTACTTC.

The J gene is TRBJ2-7, the V gene TRBV27, with TRBD1 matching 12 bases. V lost 3 bases, J lost 4 bases, and 4 bases stayed unmatched. Germline assignment: CDR1 MNHEY and CDR2 SMNVEV (reference sequence). This CDR3 contains 15 residues. DNA of the CDR3: TGTGCCAGCAGTTTTATGGGACAGGGGGCTTACGAGCAGTACTTC. It specifies CASSFMGQGAYEQYF.

This sequence joins TRBV30 and TRBJ2-1; D might be TRBD2 (5 bases). This CDR3 has 16 residues. V was cut by 2 bases and J by 5 bases, with 19 bases left in between. CDR1 is GTSNPN and CDR2 is SVGIG in the germline V gene (reference sequence). The DNA for the CDR3 is TGTGCCTGGAGTACCCTCGGTAGAGGGAGAGACAATGAGCAGTTCTTC. Protein sequence: CAWSTLGRGRDNEQFF.

V and J are TRBV2 and TRBJ2-7, with D unresolved. The V end lost 3 bases, the J end lost 7 bases, and 10 bases lay between the germline ends. The CDR3 spans 12 residues. Per the germline V gene, CDR1 is SNHLY and CDR2 is FYNNEI. The CDR3 loop reads CASSETEWEQYF. As DNA, the CDR3 is TGTGCCAGCAGTGAGACCGAATGGGAGCAGTACTTC.

Details on this clone: A much larger clone differs from this one at a single base, so this may be a read error. J is TRBJ2-1 and V is TRBV28; no firm D call. The CDR3 sequence is 10 residues long. In germline, CDR1 is MDHEN, CDR2 SYDVKM. Trimming left V 6 bases short and J 3 bases short, with 0 bases between. Here the CDR3 reads CASSYNEQFF. For the CDR3, the DNA is TGTGCCAGCAGCTACAATGAGCAGTTCTTC.

The chain couples TRBV9 to TRBJ2-7; TRBD2 is a possible D gene (6 bases). V lost 3 bases to trimming and J lost 5 bases, with 9 bases between them. In germline, CDR1 is SGDLS, CDR2 YYNGEE. This CDR3 spans 12 amino acids. CDR3 sequence: CASSGGEDEQYF. DNA for the CDR3: TGTGCCAGCAGCGGCGGGGAAGACGAGCAGTACTTC.

This CDR3 is CSAGLAGASYEQYF. CDR3 in DNA: TGCAGCGCCGGACTAGCGGGAGCCTCCTACGAGCAGTACTTC. The chain carries TRBV29-1 and TRBJ2-7; 13 nucleotides match TRBD2. The J segment lost 0 bases and the V segment lost 7 bases, leaving 3 bases of the junction unmatched. Germline V gives CDR1 SQVTM, CDR2 ANQGSEA. The CDR3 is 14 residues long.

This sequence joins TRBV6-1 and TRBJ2-3; 7 bases line up with TRBD1. Germline CDR1 and CDR2: MNHNS and SASEGT. The V segment lost 4 bases and the J segment 4 bases; nucleotides outside the gene matches: 8. The CDR3 loop spans 15 amino acids. The CDR3 nucleotides are TGTGCCAGCAGTGCCAAAAGGGGGCGGGCAGATACGCAGTATTTT. Protein: CASSAKRGRADTQYF.

This chain joins TRBV19 and TRBJ2-5; D remains ambiguous. CDR1 is LNHDA, CDR2 SQIVND, per germline (reference sequence). The CDR3 has 13 residues. Trimming cost V 6 bases and J 2 bases, with 10 bases left between them. The CDR3 coding sequence is TGTGCCAGTAGCCCGACTCTTCAAGAGACCCAGTACTTC. This codes for CASSPTLQETQYF.

The genes are TRBV7-9 and TRBJ1-2; tentatively, D is TRBD1 (5 bases). The CDR3 loop spans 17 amino acids. V lost 0 bases and J 8 bases, leaving 22 bases between the germline ends. Germline assignment: CDR1 SEHNR and CDR2 FQNEAQ (reference sequence). The CDR3 nucleotides read TGTGCCAGCAGCTTAGCGAATTGGGGGGAGCGAACGGGAGGCTACACCTTC. Encoded protein: CASSLANWGERTGGYTF.

This CDR3 is CASSLGPGLVYEQYF. In nucleotides, the CDR3 is TGTGCCAGCAGCCTGGGACCGGGGTTGGTCTACGAGCAGTACTTC. The V and J genes are TRBV14 and TRBJ2-7, with D possibly being TRBD1 or TRBD2 (5 bases each). CDR1 and CDR2 (germline): SGHDN, FVKESK. CDR3 length: 15 residues. Trimming pared 4 bases from V and 3 bases from J, leaving 16 bases between.

Note on this clone: In the same sample, other DNA sequences code for this CDR3. The chain links TRBV5-6 to TRBJ1-1, with D possibly being TRBD1 (5 bases). CDR1 is SGHDT and CDR2 is YYEEEE in the germline V gene. CDR3 size: 13 residues. Trimming pared 2 bases from V and 5 bases from J, leaving 10 bases between. The CDR3 region is CASSFRGGTEAFF. In nucleotides, the CDR3 is TGTGCCAGCAGCTTCCGGGGGGGTACTGAAGCTTTCTTT.

Here the CDR3 DNA reads TGCGCCAGCAGCCTCCGGACAGGGCCCTACGAGCAGTACTTC. Translating gives CASSLRTGPYEQYF. This chain joins TRBV4-1 and TRBJ2-7, with 8 positions matching TRBD1. The CDR3 is made up of 14 amino acids. The ends lost 4 bases at V and 2 bases at J; junction bases unmatched: 4. Germline CDR1 and CDR2: MGHRA and YSYEKL.

V and J are TRBV13 and TRBJ2-4, with D perhaps matching TRBD1 or TRBD2 (5 bases each). CDR3 length: 16 amino acids. Germline CDR1 reads PRHDT; CDR2 reads FYEKMQ (reference sequence). Trimming removed 5 bases at V and 2 bases at J, with 16 bases between. The CDR3 DNA reads as TGTGCCAGCAGCCCACAACCGACGGGACCCAAAAACATTCAGTACTTC. Translation: CASSPQPTGPKNIQYF.

This sequence joins TRBV12-5 and TRBJ2-3; TRBD2 is a possible D gene (6 bases). The CDR3 runs to 14 residues. Germline assignment: CDR1 LGHNT and CDR2 FRNRAP. The V end lost 7 bases, the J end lost 5 bases, and 16 bases lay between the germline ends. The CDR3, as DNA: TGTGCTAGTGTCACGGGCCTGGGAGGAGATACGCAGTATTTT. Translating it yields CASVTGLGGDTQYF.

The sample holds one count of this clone. The chain links TRBV4-3 to TRBJ2-5; 11 bases fit TRBD2. The CDR3 consists of 17 residues. Germline assignment: CDR1 LGHNA and CDR2 YSLEER. V lost 3 bases and J lost 5; bases outside the gene matches: 11. The CDR3 sequence: CASSQAQTSGIWETQYF. In nucleotides, the CDR3 is TGCGCCAGCAGCCAGGCCCAGACTAGCGGGATCTGGGAGACCCAGTACTTC.

V is TRBV5-1 and J is TRBJ2-1, with a tentative D call TRBD2 (6 bases). The CDR3 has 15 amino acids. Germline V gene sequence: CDR1 SGHRS, CDR2 YFSETQ. V was cut by 4 bases and J by 0 bases, with 11 bases left in between. This chain's CDR3 is CASSPGGSSYNEQFF. The CDR3 DNA reads TGCGCCAGCAGCCCCGGGGGAAGCTCCTACAATGAGCAGTTCTTC.

The genes are TRBV4-3 and TRBJ2-1; D perhaps matches TRBD1 (5 bases). The CDR3 totals 15 residues. CDR1 is LGHNA and CDR2 is YSLEER in the germline V gene. The V end lost 0 bases, the J end lost 9 bases, and 15 bases lay between the germline ends. The CDR3 bases are TGCGCCAGCAGCCAAGACCAGGGCCCATCGAGTGAGCAGTTCTTC. Residues: CASSQDQGPSSEQFF.

The chain links TRBV4-1 to TRBJ2-5; tentatively, D is TRBD1 (5 bases). Germline V lookup: CDR1 MGHRA, CDR2 YSYEKL. The length of the CDR3 is 15 residues. Trimming stripped 0 bases from V and 5 bases from J, with 13 bases between. DNA of the CDR3: TGCGCCAGCAGCCAAGAGGGCAGGGAAGGGGAGACCCAGTACTTC. The encoded protein is CASSQEGREGETQYF.

The rearrangement links TRBV6-1 to TRBJ2-7; tentative D call: TRBD1 (6 bases). Trimming took 7 bases from V and 0 from J, leaving 16 bases between them. The length of the CDR3 is 15 residues. The germline gives CDR1 MNHNS, CDR2 SASEGT. In DNA, the CDR3 is TGTGCCAGCACAGGGACATATAGGAGCTCCTACGAGCAGTACTTC. Protein product: CASTGTYRSSYEQYF.

In this sample, this clone is medium-sized (0.01 to 0.1%). The gene calls are TRBV4-1 and TRBJ2-1; 12 nucleotides match TRBD2. Trimming cost V 2 bases and J 9 bases; bases outside gene matches: 5. The CDR3 length is 15 residues. Germline V gene lookup returns CDR1 MGHRA and CDR2 YSYEKL. The CDR3 loop is CASSQRLAGVVEQFF. In nucleotides, the CDR3 is TGCGCCAGCAGCCAAAGACTAGCGGGAGTTGTTGAGCAGTTCTTC.

The rearrangement links TRBV7-3 to TRBJ2-3; D possibly corresponds to TRBD1 (6 bases). The V gene's germline CDR1 is SGHTA and CDR2 FQGTGA. This CDR3 is built from 15 residues. V lost 2 bases and J lost 2, with 11 bases in between. The CDR3 region has the DNA TGTGCCAGCAGCTTAGTGGGGGCGTCCACAGATACGCAGTATTTT. Translating gives CASSLVGASTDTQYF.

The chain employs TRBV29-1 and TRBJ2-1; possibly TRBD1 for D (6 bases). The germline V and J ends were trimmed by 4 bases and 0 bases, with 10 bases remaining between them. Per the germline V gene, CDR1 is SQVTM and CDR2 is ANQGSEA. The length of the CDR3 is 14 residues. Here the CDR3 DNA reads TGCAGCGTTGGGGGGCGGAGCTCCTACAATGAGCAGTTCTTC. Its translation: CSVGGRSSYNEQFF.

V usage is TRBV5-1 and J usage is TRBJ2-7; the match to TRBD1 covers 7 bases. J lost 2 bases, V lost 4 bases, and 6 bases had no gene match. There are 14 residues in the CDR3. In germline, CDR1 is SGHRS, CDR2 YFSETQ. CDR3 coding DNA: TGCGCCAGCAGCGACCGGGACAGTCCCTACGAGCAGTACTTC. Protein sequence: CASSDRDSPYEQYF.

The rearrangement uses TRBV9 and TRBJ2-7; either TRBD1 or TRBD2 may supply D (5 bases each). The V end lost 5 bases, the J end lost 4 bases, and 16 bases lay between the germline ends. The germline gives CDR1 SGDLS, CDR2 YYNGEE. The CDR3 is 14 amino acids. The DNA for the CDR3 is TGTGCCAGCAGTGAGGGCAGGGATGGTTACGAGCAGTACTTC. It encodes CASSEGRDGYEQYF.

Regarding this clone: One end of the junction fails to match germline, which may point to a read error. This sequence joins TRBV6-1 and TRBJ2-1, with D unresolved. The CDR3 spans 13 residues. Germline V gives CDR1 MNHNS, CDR2 SASEGT. In nucleotides, the CDR3 is TGTGCCAGCAGGGAAGACGCTAGCAATGAGCAGTTCTTC. It is translated as CASREDASNEQFF.

In nucleotides, the CDR3 is TGTGCCTGGAGCGCCGGGACTAGCGGGAGCAATGAGCAGTTCTTC. This translates into CAWSAGTSGSNEQFF. V is TRBV30 and J is TRBJ2-1, with 14 positions matching TRBD2. Germline values: CDR1 GTSNPN, CDR2 SVGIG (reference sequence). This CDR3 has 15 amino acids. The V gene end was trimmed by 3 bases and the J gene end by 6 bases; junction bases not matched to a gene: 4.